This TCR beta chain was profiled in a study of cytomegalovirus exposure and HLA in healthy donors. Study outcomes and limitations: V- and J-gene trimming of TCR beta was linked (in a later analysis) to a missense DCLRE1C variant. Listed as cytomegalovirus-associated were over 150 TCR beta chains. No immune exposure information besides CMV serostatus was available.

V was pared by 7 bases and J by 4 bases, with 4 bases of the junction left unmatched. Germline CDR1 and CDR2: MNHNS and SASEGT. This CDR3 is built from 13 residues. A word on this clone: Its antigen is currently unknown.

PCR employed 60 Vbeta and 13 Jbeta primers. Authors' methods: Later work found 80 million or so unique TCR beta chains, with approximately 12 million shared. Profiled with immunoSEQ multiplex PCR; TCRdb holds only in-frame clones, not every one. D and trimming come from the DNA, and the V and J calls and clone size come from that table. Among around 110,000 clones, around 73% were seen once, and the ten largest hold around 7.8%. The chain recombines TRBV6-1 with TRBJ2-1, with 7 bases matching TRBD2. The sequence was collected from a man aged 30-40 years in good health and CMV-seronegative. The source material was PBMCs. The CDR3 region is CASMPSGYNEQFF. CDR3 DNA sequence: TGTGCCAGCATGCCTAGCGGATACAATGAGCAGTTCTTC.